This T cell receptor beta chain was observed in a study of T cell changes during pregnancy in multiple sclerosis. Sequenced by immunoSEQ multiplex PCR; TCRdb stores in-frame clones only, minus some. The data hold some 80,000 clones, with over 85% observed a single time. The CDR3 runs to 15 residues. Germline lookup yields CDR1 SEHNR and CDR2 FQNEAQ (reference sequence). V lost 1 base to trimming and J lost 1 base; unmatched junction nucleotides: 1. The TCR was taken from a female donor with multiple sclerosis, enrolled in a pregnancy study. The chain has TRBV7-9 and TRBJ1-1; 9 bases line up with TRBD1. Specimen: peripheral blood, collected in the first trimester of pregnancy. The CDR3 coding sequence is TGTGCCAGCAGCTTAGAACAGGGGGCGAACACTGAAGCTTTCTTT. Residues: CASSLEQGANTEAFF.